This TCR beta chain was sequenced during a study of blood T cell repertoires in COVID-19. Across the study: The United States, Italy and Spain were the sources of the acute and convalescent COVID-19 samples. Sample material is recorded as cDNA or gDNA derived from T cells, B-cell-depleted T cells, or PBMCs.

Methods used by the authors: Amplified reference gene primers provided the basis for estimating nucleated cell counts. Profiled with immunoSEQ multiplex PCR; TCRdb holds only in-frame clones, not every one. V, J and clone size are taken as reported in that table, and D and trimming were inferred from the DNA itself. The sample holds about 440,000 clones, about 89% seen once. The V gene's germline CDR1 is SGHRS and CDR2 YFSETQ. V was pared by 2 bases and J by 6 bases, with 6 bases of the junction left unmatched. This CDR3 region has 16 residues. Sequencing was carried out using peripheral blood. The J gene is TRBJ2-2, the V gene TRBV5-1; TRBD2 matches 11 bases. This clonotype was sampled from a woman under 40 with acute or convalescent COVID-19. The CDR3 is CASSFLAGGPSGELFF. The CDR3 DNA reads TGCGCCAGCAGCTTTTTAGCGGGGGGGCCATCCGGGGAGCTGTTTTTT.